This TCR beta chain appears in the sequencing data of a study of T cell changes during pregnancy in multiple sclerosis. CDR3 length: 15 amino acids. Per germline, CDR1 LGHNA and CDR2 YSLEER. The V gene lost 1 base and the J gene lost 0 bases, with 10 bases spanning the gap. Produced via immunoSEQ multiplex PCR; TCRdb's table is partial and in-frame only. The repertoire includes 45,000 to 55,000 clones, 92% of them detected once, and about 0.99% sits in the top ten. Sequencing was performed on peripheral blood, taken after pregnancy. The chain carries TRBV4-3 and TRBJ2-7; D unresolved. The sequence was collected from a female donor with multiple sclerosis, enrolled in a pregnancy study. CDR3 in DNA: TGCGCCAGCAGCCAAGGCCGTTGGAGCTCCTACGAGCAGTACTTC. Its translation is CASSQGRWSSYEQYF.